The rows below give T cell receptor beta chains drawn from one sample of a study of blood T cell repertoires in COVID-19. Clones were read by immunoSEQ multiplex PCR, and TCRdb kept only the in-frame ones, dropping some. The table lists about 59,000 clones, around 88% of them singletons. The sequencing input was peripheral blood. The receptor set was obtained from a woman older than 75 with active COVID-19. CDR3s include the opening cysteine and the closing phenylalanine or tryptophan. A D gene is named only where the DNA matches it firmly. Size is omitted from some rows. Given values are once, few, many or a class for expanded clones.

abundance: NA
v_gene: TRBV6-2/TRBV6-3
d_gene: TRBD1
j_gene: TRBJ1-2
CDR3nt: TGTGCCAGCAGTGAGCGGGGGGACAGCGCTGGTACCTTC
CDR3aa: CASSERGDSAGTF

abundance: NA
v_gene: TRBV18
d_gene: NA
j_gene: TRBJ1-1
CDR3nt: TGTGCCAGCTCACCCCGACAGGTTATGAACACTGAAGCTTTCTTT
CDR3aa: CASSPRQVMNTEAFF

abundance: NA
v_gene: TRBV2
d_gene: TRBD2
j_gene: TRBJ2-7
CDR3nt: TGTGCCAGCAGGGTTGGACTAGCGGGGTACGAGCAGTACTTC
CDR3aa: CASRVGLAGYEQYF

abundance: NA
v_gene: TRBV19
d_gene: NA
j_gene: TRBJ1-2
CDR3nt: TGTGCCAGTAGCCCCGGAGAATGGGTTGGCTACACCTTC
CDR3aa: CASSPGEWVGYTF

abundance: NA
v_gene: TRBV4-2
d_gene: NA
j_gene: TRBJ2-7
CDR3nt: TGTGCCAGCAGCCAAGAGAAGAGTGCGTCCCCAAGCCCCTACGAGCAGTACTTC
CDR3aa: CASSQEKSASPSPYEQYF

abundance: NA
v_gene: TRBV3-1/TRBV3-2
d_gene: TRBD2
j_gene: TRBJ2-5
CDR3nt: TGTGCCAGCAGCCAAGATCCAGCGGGGGGGCCCCGGGAGACCCAGTACTTC
CDR3aa: CASSQDPAGGPRETQYF

abundance: NA
v_gene: TRBV19
d_gene: NA
j_gene: TRBJ2-2
CDR3nt: TGTGCCAGTGCTAAGCAGAACACCGGGGAGCTGTTTTTT
CDR3aa: CASAKQNTGELFF

abundance: NA
v_gene: TRBV30
d_gene: NA
j_gene: TRBJ2-7
CDR3nt: TGTGCCTGGAGTGGGGGGGGGCGCAGGTACGAGCAGTACTTC
CDR3aa: CAWSGGGRRYEQYF

abundance: NA
v_gene: TRBV5-1
d_gene: NA
j_gene: TRBJ1-2
CDR3nt: TGCGCCAGCAGCGAAGCAAACTATGGCTACACCTTC
CDR3aa: CASSEANYGYTF

abundance: once
v_gene: TRBV2
d_gene: TRBD2
j_gene: TRBJ2-5
CDR3nt: TGTGCCAGCAGTGAAGCACAGAGCGGGGGGACCCAGTACTTC
CDR3aa: CASSEAQSGGTQYF

abundance: NA
v_gene: TRBV5-6
d_gene: TRBD1
j_gene: TRBJ2-1
CDR3nt: TGTGCCAGCAGCATGACAGGGTTCGATGAGCAGTTCTTC
CDR3aa: CASSMTGFDEQFF

abundance: NA
v_gene: TRBV5-6
d_gene: TRBD2
j_gene: TRBJ2-1
CDR3nt: TGTGCCAGTTACCCGGGGGGGCGGGTGTACAATGAGCAGTTCTTC
CDR3aa: CASYPGGRVYNEQFF

abundance: NA
v_gene: TRBV2
d_gene: NA
j_gene: TRBJ1-1
CDR3nt: TGTGCCAGCCTCGGGTGGAACACTGAAGCTTTCTTT
CDR3aa: CASLGWNTEAFF

abundance: few
v_gene: TRBV7-3
d_gene: NA
j_gene: TRBJ2-5
CDR3nt: TGTGCCAGCGGGGGGACTTTCCAAGAGACCCAGTACTTC
CDR3aa: CASGGTFQETQYF

abundance: once
v_gene: TRBV11-2
d_gene: NA
j_gene: TRBJ2-1
CDR3nt: TGTGCCAGCATTCAGGGGACCTACGACTTCAATGAGCAGTTCTTC
CDR3aa: CASIQGTYDFNEQFF

abundance: NA
v_gene: TRBV7-2
d_gene: NA
j_gene: TRBJ1-5
CDR3nt: TGTGCCAGCAGCTCTGGAGGGGCCCAGCATTTT
CDR3aa: CASSSGGAQHF

abundance: once
v_gene: TRBV5-1
d_gene: NA
j_gene: TRBJ2-7
CDR3nt: TGCGCCAGCAGCTTGGTTCGGGGTTCCTACGAGCAGTACTTC
CDR3aa: CASSLVRGSYEQYF

abundance: NA
v_gene: TRBV18
d_gene: NA
j_gene: TRBJ2-3
CDR3nt: TGTGCCAGCTCACCAACGACCGGGGTTACGCAGTATTTT
CDR3aa: CASSPTTGVTQYF

abundance: NA
v_gene: TRBV7-2
d_gene: TRBD2
j_gene: TRBJ2-7
CDR3nt: TGTGCCAGCAGCCTCTCAGCGGGGGACCCCTACGAGCAGTACTTC
CDR3aa: CASSLSAGDPYEQYF

abundance: NA
v_gene: TRBV6-6
d_gene: NA
j_gene: TRBJ1-2
CDR3nt: TGTGCCAGCAGTTACGCGGGGGACTATGGCTACACCTTC
CDR3aa: CASSYAGDYGYTF

abundance: NA
v_gene: TRBV5-1
d_gene: TRBD1
j_gene: TRBJ2-5
CDR3nt: TGCGCCAGCAGCCCGGTCGGGACAGAGGGGGAGACCCAGTACTTC
CDR3aa: CASSPVGTEGETQYF

abundance: NA
v_gene: TRBV3-1/TRBV3-2
d_gene: TRBD1
j_gene: TRBJ1-2
CDR3nt: TGTGCCAGCAGCCAAGATCCGGACAGGGACTTTGGCTACACCTTC
CDR3aa: CASSQDPDRDFGYTF

abundance: NA
v_gene: TRBV2
d_gene: TRBD2
j_gene: TRBJ2-7
CDR3nt: TGTGCCAGCAGAGCGACTAGCGGGGGGGCCTACGAGCAGTACTTC
CDR3aa: CASRATSGGAYEQYF